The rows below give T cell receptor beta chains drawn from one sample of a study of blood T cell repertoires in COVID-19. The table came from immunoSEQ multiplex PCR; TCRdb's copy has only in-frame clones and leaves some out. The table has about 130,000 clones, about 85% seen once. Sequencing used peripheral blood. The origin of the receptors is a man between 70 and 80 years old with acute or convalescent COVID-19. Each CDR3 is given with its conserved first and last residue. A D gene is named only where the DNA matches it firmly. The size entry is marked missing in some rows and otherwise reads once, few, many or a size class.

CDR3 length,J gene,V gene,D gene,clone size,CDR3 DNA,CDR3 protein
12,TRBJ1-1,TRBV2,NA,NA,TGTGCCAGCAGTACAGCGAACACTGAAGCTTTCTTT,CASSTANTEAFF
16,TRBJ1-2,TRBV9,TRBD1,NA,TGTGCCAGCAGCCGAGGACAGGTCTTTAGTGTTCATGGCTACACCTTC,CASSRGQVFSVHGYTF
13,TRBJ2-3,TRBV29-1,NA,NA,TGCAGCGTTGAAAGGGTAGCGCCAGATACGCAGTATTTT,CSVERVAPDTQYF
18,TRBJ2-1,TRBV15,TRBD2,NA,TGTGCCACCAGCAGAGGTAGCGGCGGGACTAGCGGATACAATGAGCAGTTCTTC,CATSRGSGGTSGYNEQFF
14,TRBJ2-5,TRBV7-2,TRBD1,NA,TGTGCCAGCAGCCCCCGGACAGGGCCCGTGACCCAGTACTTC,CASSPRTGPVTQYF
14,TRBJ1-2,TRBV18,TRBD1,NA,TGTGCCAGCTCTCCTGGACAGGGAGGCTATGGCTACACCTTC,CASSPGQGGYGYTF
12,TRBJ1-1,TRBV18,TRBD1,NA,TGTGCCAGCTCACAGGACAGGTTTGAAGCTTTCTTT,CASSQDRFEAFF
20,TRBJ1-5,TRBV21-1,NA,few,TGTGCCAGCAGCAAACAGGGTGGAAGACCCCAAAAACCAAGCAATCAGCCCCAGCATTTT,CASSKQGGRPQKPSNQPQHF
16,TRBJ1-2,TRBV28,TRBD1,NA,TGTGCCAGCATTACTGCACCGGGACAGCCATTCTATGGCTACACCTTC,CASITAPGQPFYGYTF
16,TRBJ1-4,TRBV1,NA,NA,TGCACCAGCAGCTCACCGCCCGCAGCAACTAATGAAAAACTGTTTTTT,CTSSSPPAATNEKLFF
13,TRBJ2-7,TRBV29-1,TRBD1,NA,TGCAGCGTTGAGGGACAGGGGAACTACGAGCAGTACTTC,CSVEGQGNYEQYF
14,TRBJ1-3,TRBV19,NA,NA,TGTGCCAGTAGTCCCAGATTCTCTGGAAACACCATATATTTT,CASSPRFSGNTIYF
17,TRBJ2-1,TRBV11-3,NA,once,TGTGCCAGCAGCTCCTCCTGGGGCGGCAGCTCCTACAATGAGCAGTTCTTC,CASSSSWGGSSYNEQFF
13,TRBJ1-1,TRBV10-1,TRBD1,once,TGCGCCAGCAGAGGACAGGGGAACACTGAAGCTTTCTTT,CASRGQGNTEAFF
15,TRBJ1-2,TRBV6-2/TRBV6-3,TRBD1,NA,TGTGCCAGCAGTGCCCGGGACAGAAGTATCTATGGCTACACCTTC,CASSARDRSIYGYTF
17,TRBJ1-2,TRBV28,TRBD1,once,TGTGCCAGCAGTTTAAATTTGTCCGGACAGGGTAACTATGGCTACACCTTC,CASSLNLSGQGNYGYTF
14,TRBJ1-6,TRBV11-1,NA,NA,TGTGCCAGCAGCTTCGTGAGTTATAATTCACCCCTCCACTTT,CASSFVSYNSPLHF